Listed here are 26 T cell receptor beta chains from one sample, sequenced in a study of glioma-infiltrating T cells after dendritic cell vaccination. The method was immunoSEQ multiplex PCR; TCRdb's version includes in-frame clones alone and lacks a portion of them. Of 95,000 to 110,000 clones listed, roughly 79% are singletons. The sequences come from blood, collected before dendritic cell vaccination. Receptor source: a human donor with glioblastoma.

The V and J genes are TRBV9 and TRBJ1-2; TRBD1 matches 10 bases. The CDR3 is 14 amino acids. The germline V gene encodes CDR1 SGDLS and CDR2 YYNGEE. Trimming removed 5 bases from V and 1 base from J; junction bases left unmatched: 2. In DNA form, the CDR3 reads TGTGCCAGCAGGACAGGGGGCTTTAACTATGGCTACACCTTC. As protein: CASRTGGFNYGYTF. The variable domain in full, with the rest retrieved from reference TRBV9 and TRBJ1-2, is DSGVTQTPKHLITATGQRVTLRCSPRSGDLSVYWYQQSLDQGLQFLIQYYNGEERAKGNILERFSAQQFPDLHSELNLSSLELGDSALYFCASRTGGFNYGYTFGSGTRLTVV.

The chain employs TRBV9 and TRBJ2-5, with D possibly matching TRBD2 (6 bases). The CDR3 contains 15 residues. Germline V gene sequence: CDR1 SGDLS, CDR2 YYNGEE. The V end was cut by 0 bases, the J end by 1 base, with 10 bases between. The CDR3 sequence is CASSVDRSGQETQYF. The CDR3 bases are TGTGCCAGCAGCGTAGATCGTAGCGGCCAAGAGACCCAGTACTTC.

This clone has just a few counts. The chain combines TRBV7-9 with TRBJ1-1; D unclear. Trimming stripped 2 bases from V and 1 base from J, with 5 bases between. The germline V gene has CDR1 SEHNR and CDR2 FQNEAQ (reference sequence). This CDR3 spans 13 amino acids. The CDR3 DNA reads TGTGCCAGCAGCTTACCCCGGAACACTGAAGCTTTCTTT. It yields the protein CASSLPRNTEAFF.

The J gene is TRBJ1-2, the V gene TRBV28, with 12 bases matching TRBD1. CDR1 MDHEN and CDR2 SYDVKM come from the germline V gene. The V segment lost 6 bases and the J segment 4 bases; nucleotides outside the gene matches: 6. This CDR3 is 15 amino acids long. CDR3 region: CASSAGTGGTYGYTF. The CDR3 region has the DNA TGTGCCAGCAGCGCAGGGACAGGGGGCACCTATGGCTACACCTTC.

V is TRBV5-1 and J is TRBJ2-2; D might be TRBD1 (5 bases). CDR3 size: 17 residues. V was cut by 4 bases and J by 3 bases, with 19 bases left in between. The germline gives CDR1 SGHRS, CDR2 YFSETQ. This chain's CDR3 is CASSPGVDRYDTGELFF. CDR3 DNA: TGCGCCAGCAGCCCTGGGGTAGACAGATACGACACCGGGGAGCTGTTTTTT.

This chain connects TRBV9 to TRBJ1-3; perhaps TRBD1 as D (6 bases). The CDR3 totals 15 residues. Germline CDR1 reads SGDLS; CDR2 reads YYNGEE. V lost 3 bases and J 3 bases, leaving 13 bases between the germline ends. The CDR3 spells CASSAQGHLGNTIYF. CDR3 DNA sequence: TGTGCCAGCAGCGCCCAGGGACACCTTGGAAACACCATATATTTT.

The chain couples TRBV27 to TRBJ2-7, with 9 positions matching TRBD2. Per the germline V gene, CDR1 is MNHEY and CDR2 is SMNVEV (reference sequence). The trim removed 3 bases at V and 4 bases at J, leaving 7 bases unmatched. The CDR3 spans 15 residues. CDR3 in DNA: TGTGCCAGCAGTTTGGTGGCGGGGGGGCCGTACGAGCAGTACTTC. Amino acid sequence: CASSLVAGGPYEQYF.

The genes are TRBV7-6 and TRBJ1-5; D call uncertain. V gave up 2 bases and J gave up 9 bases, with 8 bases separating them. The CDR3 length is 12 residues. CDR1 is SGHVS, CDR2 FNYEAQ, per germline. The CDR3 reads CASSLQVGPQHF. As DNA, the CDR3 is TGTGCCAGCAGCTTACAAGTCGGGCCCCAGCATTTT.

The chain carries TRBV6-1 and TRBJ1-2, with D perhaps TRBD1 (6 bases). The germline V and J ends were trimmed by 6 bases and 4 bases, with 18 bases remaining between them. From germline, CDR1 is MNHNS and CDR2 SASEGT. The CDR3 loop spans 15 amino acids. The CDR3 loop is CASSDTGRRGYGYTF. In DNA, the CDR3 is TGTGCCAGCAGCGATACAGGGCGTAGGGGCTATGGCTACACCTTC.

This clone turned up a few times. An end of the junction does not agree with germline; a read error may underlie this. V is TRBV7-7 and J is TRBJ2-1; D gene unclear. The CDR3 sequence is 13 residues long. Per the germline V gene, CDR1 is SSHAT and CDR2 is FNYEAQ (reference sequence). The CDR3 DNA reads as TGTGCTAGCAGCTTAGCCCTATACAATGAGCAGTTCTTC. It specifies CASSLALYNEQFF.

This clone has a single count. J is TRBJ1-1 and V is TRBV10-1; no reliable D call. In germline, CDR1 is WNHNN, CDR2 SYGVQD (reference sequence). This CDR3 comprises 13 residues. V was pared by 3 bases and J by 1 base, with 6 bases between. The DNA for the CDR3 is TGCGCCAGCAGTGATTCCAGGAACACTGAAGCTTTCTTT. This sequence encodes CASSDSRNTEAFF.

The chain carries TRBV10-3 and TRBJ1-6, with unresolved D. CDR3 length: 15 residues. Trimming left V 0 bases short and J 15 bases short, with 18 bases between. CDR1 is ENHRY, CDR2 SYGVKD, per germline. The CDR3 region has the DNA TGTGCCATCAGTGAGTCAATGGTTCTTAATTCAGGCCTCCACTTT. As protein: CAISESMVLNSGLHF.

The rearrangement joins TRBV29-1 to TRBJ2-5, with a weak D call TRBD2 (6 bases). V was pared by 7 bases and J by 7 bases, with 19 bases between. Germline V gene lookup returns CDR1 SQVTM and CDR2 ANQGSEA. The CDR3 loop spans 13 amino acids. CDR3: CSGRGTAGGTQYF. The CDR3 nucleotides read TGCAGCGGCCGAGGGACCGCCGGGGGGACCCAGTACTTC.

The J gene is TRBJ1-5, the V gene TRBV19; no clear D. Germline V gene data show CDR1 as LNHDA and CDR2 as SQIVND (reference sequence). The CDR3 runs 12 residues. With 5 bases removed from V and 6 bases from J, the gap between germline ends came to 8 bases. The CDR3 loop reads CASSERVQPQHF. CDR3 DNA: TGTGCCAGTAGTGAGAGGGTTCAGCCCCAGCATTTT.

The V and J genes are TRBV7-2 and TRBJ1-2; no reliable D call. Trimming took 1 base from V and 5 from J, leaving 8 bases between them. In germline, CDR1 is SGHTA, CDR2 FQGNSA. The CDR3 runs to 13 residues. CDR3 loop: CASSLETVYGYTF. CDR3 bases: TGTGCCAGCAGCTTAGAGACTGTGTATGGCTACACCTTC.

CDR3: CARELGNRGETQYF. For the CDR3, the DNA is TGTGCCAGGGAGTTGGGCAACCGGGGAGAGACCCAGTACTTC. This chain connects TRBV2 to TRBJ2-5; possible D gene TRBD2, 5 bases. Germline CDR1 SNHLY, CDR2 FYNNEI. The CDR3 extends over 14 amino acids. V lost 9 bases, J lost 4 bases, and 18 bases lay in between.

This clone was detected a few times. The V and J genes are TRBV19 and TRBJ1-3; 8 positions match TRBD1. With 5 bases clipped from V and 4 bases from J, the junction kept 7 bases outside the gene matches. CDR1 is LNHDA, CDR2 SQIVND, per germline (reference sequence). This CDR3 is 15 amino acids long. The chain's CDR3 is CASSLIGQGGNTIYF. CDR3 DNA: TGTGCCAGTAGTTTGATAGGACAGGGAGGAAACACCATATATTTT.

This chain uses TRBV25-1 with TRBJ2-2, with D tentatively TRBD1 (6 bases). Germline lookup yields CDR1 MGHDK and CDR2 SYGVNS. The CDR3 is made up of 16 amino acids. Between the trimmed V and J ends, which lost 6 bases and 5 bases, there was a span of 19 bases. CDR3 nucleotides: TGTGCCAGCAGATCCCCGGACAGCTCCAGGACCGGGGAGCTGTTTTTT. Encoded protein: CASRSPDSSRTGELFF. Together with reference TRBV25-1 and TRBJ2-2, the CDR3 gives the full variable domain: EADIYQTPRYLVIGTGKKITLECSQTMGHDKMYWYQQDPGMELHLIHYSYGVNSTEKGDLSSESTVSRIRTEHFPLTLESARPSHTSQYLCASRSPDSSRTGELFFGEGSRLTVL.

This chain joins TRBV5-1 and TRBJ2-1; TRBD2 is a possible D gene (6 bases). Trimming removed 1 base at V and 4 bases at J, with 27 bases between. The CDR3 has 20 amino acids. Per germline, CDR1 SGHRS and CDR2 YFSETQ. CDR3 in amino acids: CASSLNHRLATRSNYNEQFF. The CDR3 bases are TGCGCCAGCAGCTTGAACCATCGATTAGCGACTAGGTCTAATTACAATGAGCAGTTCTTC.

This chain uses TRBV25-1 with TRBJ1-6; TRBD1 might be the D (6 bases). V was clipped by 8 bases and J by 8 bases, with 16 bases between them. Germline V lookup: CDR1 MGHDK, CDR2 SYGVNS. The CDR3 runs to 14 residues. The CDR3 sequence is CASSMQGLDSPLHF. CDR3 DNA sequence: TGTGCCAGCTCGATGCAGGGGTTGGATTCACCCCTCCACTTT.

This sequence joins TRBV7-2 and TRBJ1-1; D uncertain. This CDR3 has 12 residues. The V and J ends lost 1 base and 8 bases respectively, with 8 bases between them. Germline CDR1 is SGHTA and CDR2 is FQGNSA. In DNA form, the CDR3 reads TGTGCCAGCAGCTTAGGCCCAGCGGAAGCTTTCTTT. Translation: CASSLGPAEAFF.

V gene TRBV14 combines with J gene TRBJ2-1; D may be TRBD2 (6 bases). The germline gives CDR1 SGHDN, CDR2 FVKESK. CDR3 size: 14 residues. Trimming took 4 bases from V and 6 from J, leaving 13 bases between them. CDR3 amino acids: CASSRKAGPNEQFF. The CDR3, as DNA: TGTGCCAGCAGCCGAAAGGCGGGGCCCAATGAGCAGTTCTTC. The whole variable domain, filled in from reference TRBV14 and TRBJ2-1, reads EAGVTQFPSHSVIEKGQTVTLRCDPISGHDNLYWYRRVMGKEIKFLLHFVKESKQDESGMPNNRFLAERTGGTYSTLKVQPAELEDSGVYFCASSRKAGPNEQFFGPGTRLTVL.

The J gene is TRBJ2-7, the V gene TRBV19; TRBD1 is a possible D gene (5 bases). This CDR3 spans 13 amino acids. Trimming cost V 5 bases and J 4 bases, with 12 bases left between them. Looked up from germline, CDR1 is LNHDA and CDR2 is SQIVND (reference sequence). CDR3 nucleotides: TGTGCCAGTAGTCCCCCAGGGCGATACGAGCAGTACTTC. Translation: CASSPPGRYEQYF.

The V gene is TRBV7-9, the J gene TRBJ2-2; D may be TRBD1 (6 bases). This CDR3 has 13 residues. Trimming stripped 10 bases from V and 1 base from J, with 10 bases between. The V gene's germline CDR1 is SEHNR and CDR2 FQNEAQ (reference sequence). CDR3 amino acids: CANQGRNTGELFF. CDR3 DNA: TGTGCCAACCAGGGGAGGAACACCGGGGAGCTGTTTTTT. Using reference TRBV7-9 and TRBJ2-2 for the parts outside the CDR3, the full variable domain is DTGVSQNPRHKITKRGQNVTFRCDPISEHNRLYWYRQTLGQGPEFLTYFQNEAQLEKSRLLSDRFSAERPKGSFSTLEIQRTEQGDSAMYLCANQGRNTGELFFGEGSRLTVL.

The chain employs TRBV10-3 and TRBJ1-1; the match to TRBD1 covers 8 bases. The CDR3 totals 14 residues. V lost 6 bases and J lost 9; bases outside the gene matches: 12. Per germline, CDR1 ENHRY and CDR2 SYGVKD. In nucleotides, the CDR3 is TGTGCCATCAGAAATAGGACAGGGATAGGGAAAGCTTTCTTT. Protein product: CAIRNRTGIGKAFF.

The chain has TRBV2 and TRBJ1-2; TRBD1 is a possible D gene (6 bases). V lost 6 bases to trimming and J lost 4 bases, with 15 bases between them. The CDR3 length is 14 residues. The germline V gene has CDR1 SNHLY and CDR2 FYNNEI. The CDR3 DNA follows: TGTGCCAGCAGGATCTTAGACAGGACCTATGGCTACACCTTC. Translation: CASRILDRTYGYTF.